A single sample is the source of the 18 T cell receptor beta chains below, sequenced in a study of patients and donors after allogeneic stem cell transplantation. One entry per CDR3 protein, called by TCRdb with MiXCR from the RT-PCR reads. In the table there are some 880,000 distinct CDR3 sequences, roughly 17% of which are singletons. Sequenced material: blood, either unsorted or a sorted T cell fraction (not recorded which). These receptors were obtained from a human donor who was either an allogeneic HSCT recipient or a stem cell or donor lymphocyte infusion donor (not recorded which). It is not recorded whose cells these are; they may come from a transplant donor.

In this sample, this clonotype turned up a few times. In nucleotides, the CDR3 is TGTGCCAGCAGCTTAGGTCCAGGGGAAAACTACAATGAGCAGTTCTTC. This sequence encodes CASSLGPGENYNEQFF. This sequence joins TRBV7-9 and TRBJ2-1, with a weak D call TRBD1 (6 bases). This CDR3 spans 16 amino acids. The V gene lost 1 base and the J gene lost 3 bases, with 13 bases spanning the gap. The V gene's germline CDR1 is SEHNR and CDR2 FQNEAQ (reference sequence).

The V and J genes are TRBV12-3 or TRBV12-4 and TRBJ2-5; the D gene is possibly TRBD2 (6 bases). V dropped 4 bases and J dropped 5 bases, with 17 bases sitting between them. The CDR3 sequence is 15 residues long. CDR3: CASSYAGSRRETQYF. The CDR3 bases are TGTGCCAGCAGTTACGCCGGGAGTCGACGGGAGACCCAGTACTTC.

The chain carries TRBV12-3 or TRBV12-4 and TRBJ2-5, with TRBD2 as a possible D gene (5 bases). Trimming stripped 2 bases from V and 7 bases from J, with 11 bases between. This CDR3 comprises 13 residues. CDR3 sequence (DNA): TGTGCCAGCAGTTTAATAGAAGGAGGGACCCAGTACTTC. It encodes CASSLIEGGTQYF.

This clonotype was seen a handful of times. The V call is TRBV29-1, the J call TRBJ2-7, with no clear D. The CDR3 sequence is 12 residues long. V lost 5 bases and J lost 0, with 8 bases in between. In germline, CDR1 is SQVTM, CDR2 ANQGSEA. CDR3 residues: CSVYQFSYEQYF. As DNA, the CDR3 is TGCAGCGTTTACCAGTTCTCCTACGAGCAGTACTTC.

V gene TRBV29-1 combines with J gene TRBJ2-3; 16 bases are a match to TRBD2. The CDR3 length is 16 residues. Germline V gene data show CDR1 as SQVTM and CDR2 as ANQGSEA. The J segment lost 7 bases and the V segment lost 5 bases, leaving 9 bases of the junction unmatched. The CDR3 DNA follows: TGCAGCGTTACCGGGACTAGCGGGAGGGCCACCAATACGCAGTATTTT. This gives the protein CSVTGTSGRATNTQYF.

The chain uses TRBV12-3 or TRBV12-4 and TRBJ2-7; 7 positions match TRBD1. The ends lost 0 bases at V and 3 bases at J; junction bases unmatched: 5. This CDR3 comprises 15 residues. As DNA, the CDR3 is TGTGCCAGCAGTTTAGCAGGGGGCGGTATCTACGAGCAGTACTTC. Its protein product is CASSLAGGGIYEQYF.

This sequence joins TRBV20-1 and TRBJ2-7; 7 nucleotides match TRBD1. Looked up from germline, CDR1 is DFQATT and CDR2 is SNEGSKA (reference sequence). V trimming: 1 base; J trimming: 2 bases; junction bases outside the gene matches: 8. The CDR3 spans 15 residues. For the CDR3, the DNA is TGCAGTGCTAGAGGCCCGACAGGGCTAACCTACGAGCAGTACTTC. Translating it yields CSARGPTGLTYEQYF.

This chain joins TRBV6-4 and TRBJ1-2; TRBD1 agrees at 11 bases. The ends lost 3 bases at V and 4 bases at J; junction bases unmatched: 13. This CDR3 is built from 18 residues. CDR1 MRHNA and CDR2 SNTAGT come from the germline V gene. The CDR3 loop reads CASSEGRWTGGCCYGYTF. The CDR3 bases are TGTGCCAGCAGTGAAGGGAGGTGGACAGGGGGCTGCTGCTATGGCTACACCTTC.

The table lists this clonotype with a few counts. This chain joins TRBV2 and TRBJ2-7, with no clear D. Trimming pared 6 bases from V and 9 bases from J, leaving 12 bases between. CDR1 and CDR2 (germline): SNHLY, FYNNEI. The CDR3 is made up of 11 amino acids. As DNA, the CDR3 is TGTGCCAGCAGGCAGGAGTGGCGGCAGTACTTC. Encoded protein: CASRQEWRQYF.

The chain carries TRBV5-6 and TRBJ2-1; 8 nucleotides agree with TRBD2. The CDR3 is made up of 14 amino acids. Germline V gene data show CDR1 as SGHDT and CDR2 as YYEEEE. Losses at the gene ends were 4 bases for V and 9 bases for J; bases not matched to a gene: 9. DNA for the CDR3: TGTGCCAGCAGCCACGACGCGGGGGGTTCTGAGCAGTTCTTC. Translating gives CASSHDAGGSEQFF.

This clonotype came up many times. J is TRBJ1-1 and V is TRBV5-1, with a tentative D call TRBD1 (5 bases). Germline V gene sequence: CDR1 SGHRS, CDR2 YFSETQ. Trimming left V 0 bases short and J 0 bases short, with 6 bases between. The CDR3 loop spans 14 amino acids. The CDR3 loop reads CASSLDRLNTEAFF. In DNA, the CDR3 is TGCGCCAGCAGCTTGGACAGGTTGAACACTGAAGCTTTCTTT.

The rearrangement links TRBV20-1 to TRBJ2-7; perhaps TRBD2 as D (6 bases). CDR1 is DFQATT, CDR2 SNEGSKA, per germline (reference sequence). The V end was cut by 0 bases, the J end by 5 bases, with 17 bases between. CDR3 size: 15 residues. CDR3 amino acids: CSARDAGAGLNEQYF. CDR3 sequence (DNA): TGCAGTGCTAGAGATGCAGGCGCGGGGCTCAACGAGCAGTACTTC.

In its sample, this clonotype was seen many times. The rearrangement joins TRBV10-3 to TRBJ2-3, with D perhaps TRBD2 (5 bases). V was cut by 4 bases and J by 2 bases, with 10 bases left in between. The length of the CDR3 is 14 residues. Germline V lookup: CDR1 ENHRY, CDR2 SYGVKD. CDR3 protein: CAISGGQNTDTQYF. DNA for the CDR3: TGTGCCATCAGTGGAGGGCAGAACACAGATACGCAGTATTTT.

The chain uses TRBV6-1 and TRBJ2-2; D assignment may be TRBD1 or TRBD2 (6 bases each). Germline loops: CDR1 MNHNS, CDR2 SASEGT. The CDR3 consists of 18 residues. With 5 bases removed from V and 4 bases from J, the gap between germline ends came to 23 bases. The CDR3 is CASSRLRGGLSITGELFF. In DNA form, the CDR3 reads TGTGCCAGCAGTCGACTCCGTGGGGGGCTGAGTATCACCGGGGAGCTGTTTTTT.

This clonotype was seen at least ten times. This chain connects TRBV12-3 or TRBV12-4 to TRBJ2-1; 9 bases map to TRBD1. V was pared by 5 bases and J by 8 bases, with 4 bases of the junction left unmatched. The CDR3 contains 13 residues. The CDR3 spells CASSLGQGYEQFF. The CDR3, as DNA: TGTGCCAGCAGTCTAGGACAGGGGTATGAGCAGTTCTTC.

CDR3 in DNA: TGCAGTGCTAGTGAGTCAGATACGCAGTATTTT. Translated, it gives CSASESDTQYF. The chain combines TRBV20-1 with TRBJ2-3; D unresolved. The ends were cut back, 3 bases at V and 4 bases at J, with 5 bases in the middle. In germline, CDR1 is DFQATT, CDR2 SNEGSKA (reference sequence). The CDR3 extends over 11 amino acids.

CDR3 sequence (DNA): TGTGCCAGCAGCCCTTACCCCGGGGAGCTGTTTTTT. Its protein is CASSPYPGELFF. J is TRBJ2-2 and V is TRBV9; unclear D gene. Germline V CDR1 and CDR2: SGDLS, YYNGEE. V was shortened by 4 bases and J by 6 bases, with 7 bases between the two germline ends. This CDR3 spans 12 amino acids.

This chain links TRBV30 with TRBJ1-2; D may be TRBD1 (5 bases). This CDR3 is 15 amino acids long. CDR1 and CDR2 from the germline V gene are GTSNPN and SVGIG (reference sequence). V was pared by 4 bases and J by 4 bases, with 19 bases between. The CDR3 here is CAWTHPGAGSYGYTF. Here the CDR3 DNA reads TGTGCCTGGACCCACCCTGGGGCAGGCTCCTATGGCTACACCTTC.